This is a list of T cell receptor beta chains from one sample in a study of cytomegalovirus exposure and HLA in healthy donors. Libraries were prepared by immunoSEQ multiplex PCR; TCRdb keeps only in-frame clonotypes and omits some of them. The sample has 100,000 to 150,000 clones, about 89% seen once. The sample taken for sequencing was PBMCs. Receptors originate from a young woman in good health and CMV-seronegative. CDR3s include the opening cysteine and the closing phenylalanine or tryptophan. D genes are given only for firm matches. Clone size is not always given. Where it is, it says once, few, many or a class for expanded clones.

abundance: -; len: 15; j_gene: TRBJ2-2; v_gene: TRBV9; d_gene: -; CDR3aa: CASSGDKPNTGELFF; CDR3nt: TGTGCCAGCAGCGGGGACAAACCGAACACCGGGGAGCTGTTTTTT
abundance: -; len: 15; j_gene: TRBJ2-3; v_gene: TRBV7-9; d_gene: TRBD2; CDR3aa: CASSSLAGRAHTQYF; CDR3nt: TGTGCCAGCAGCTCCCTAGCGGGTAGGGCGCATACGCAGTATTTT
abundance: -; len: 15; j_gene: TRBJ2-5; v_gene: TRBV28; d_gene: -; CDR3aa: CASSLRTIHPKTQYF; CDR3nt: TGTGCCAGCAGTTTGCGGACAATCCATCCGAAGACCCAGTACTTC
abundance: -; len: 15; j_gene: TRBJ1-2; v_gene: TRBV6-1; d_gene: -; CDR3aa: CASTQSPSAPYGYTF; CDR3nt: TGTGCCAGCACCCAGTCCCCGTCCGCACCCTATGGCTACACCTTC
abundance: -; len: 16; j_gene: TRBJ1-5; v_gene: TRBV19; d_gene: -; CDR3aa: CASSRPPQGRGQPQHF; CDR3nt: TGTGCCAGTAGTCGTCCCCCCCAGGGGCGCGGTCAGCCCCAGCATTTT
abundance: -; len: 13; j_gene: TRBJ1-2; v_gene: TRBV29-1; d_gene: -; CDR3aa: CSVETGQNYGYTF; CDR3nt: TGCAGCGTTGAAACAGGACAGAACTATGGCTACACCTTC
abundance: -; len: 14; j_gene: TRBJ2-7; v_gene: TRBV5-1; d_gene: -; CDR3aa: CASNPGGVLGEQYF; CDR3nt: TGCGCCAGCAACCCGGGCGGGGTCCTGGGCGAGCAGTACTTC
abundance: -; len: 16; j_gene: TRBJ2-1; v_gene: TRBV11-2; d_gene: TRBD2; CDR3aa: CASSKRTSGRYNEQFF; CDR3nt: TGTGCCAGCAGCAAGAGGACTAGCGGGAGGTACAATGAGCAGTTCTTC
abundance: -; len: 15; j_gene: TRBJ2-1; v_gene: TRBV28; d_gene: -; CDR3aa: CASLSTSRAKDEQFF; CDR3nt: TGTGCCAGCCTTTCAACTAGCAGGGCTAAGGATGAGCAGTTCTTC
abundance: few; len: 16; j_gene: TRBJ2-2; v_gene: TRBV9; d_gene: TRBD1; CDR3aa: CASSVGLGQGSGELFF; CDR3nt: TGTGCCAGCAGCGTAGGGTTGGGACAGGGGTCTGGGGAGCTGTTTTTT
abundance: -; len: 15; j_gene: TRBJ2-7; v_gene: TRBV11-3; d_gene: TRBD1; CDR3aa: CASSLESGQGNEQYF; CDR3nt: TGTGCCAGCAGCTTAGAGAGCGGACAGGGCAACGAGCAGTACTTC
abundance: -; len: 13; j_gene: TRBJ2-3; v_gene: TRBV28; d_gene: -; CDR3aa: CASSGTPKGTQYF; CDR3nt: TGTGCCAGCAGTGGAACCCCGAAGGGGACGCAGTATTTT
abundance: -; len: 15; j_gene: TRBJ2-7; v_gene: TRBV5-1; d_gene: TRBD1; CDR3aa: CASSLQGTGSYEQYF; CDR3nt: TGCGCCAGCAGCTTACAGGGGACCGGCTCCTACGAGCAGTACTTC
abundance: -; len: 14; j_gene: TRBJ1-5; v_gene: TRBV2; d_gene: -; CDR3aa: CASSLTVDNQPQHF; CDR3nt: TGTGCCAGCAGTTTGACAGTAGACAATCAGCCCCAGCATTTT
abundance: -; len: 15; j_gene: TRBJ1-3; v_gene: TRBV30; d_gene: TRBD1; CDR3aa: CAWSTGTASGNTIYF; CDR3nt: TGTGCCTGGAGTACTGGGACAGCATCTGGAAACACCATATATTTT
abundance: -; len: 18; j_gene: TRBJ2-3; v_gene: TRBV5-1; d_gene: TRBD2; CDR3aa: CASSLAPTSGGSTDTQYF; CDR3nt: TGCGCCAGCAGCTTGGCTCCGACTAGCGGGGGGAGCACAGATACGCAGTATTTT